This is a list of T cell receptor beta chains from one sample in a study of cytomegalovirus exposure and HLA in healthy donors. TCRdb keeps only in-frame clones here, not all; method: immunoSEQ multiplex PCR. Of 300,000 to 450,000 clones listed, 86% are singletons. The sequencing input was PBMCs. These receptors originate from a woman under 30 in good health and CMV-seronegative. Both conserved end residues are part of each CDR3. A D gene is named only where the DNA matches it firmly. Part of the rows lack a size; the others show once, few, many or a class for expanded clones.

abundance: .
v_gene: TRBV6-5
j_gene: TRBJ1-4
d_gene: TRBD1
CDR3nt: TGTGCCAGCAGTTGGACAGGGAGTGAGAATGAAAAACTGTTTTTT
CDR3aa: CASSWTGSENEKLFF

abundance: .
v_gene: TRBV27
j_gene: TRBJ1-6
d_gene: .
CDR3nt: TGTGCCAGCAGTCACGTCCGGGACACGGGTTTTTCTCCTTCACCCCTCCACTTT
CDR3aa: CASSHVRDTGFSPSPLHF

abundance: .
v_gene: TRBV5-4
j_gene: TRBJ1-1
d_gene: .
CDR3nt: TGTGCCAGCAGCCCGGGGACTGTTTACATGAACACTGAAGCTTTCTTT
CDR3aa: CASSPGTVYMNTEAFF

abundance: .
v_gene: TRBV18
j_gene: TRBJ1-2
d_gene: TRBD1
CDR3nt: TGTGCCAGCTCACCACGACAGGGCTGTGGCTACACCTTC
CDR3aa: CASSPRQGCGYTF

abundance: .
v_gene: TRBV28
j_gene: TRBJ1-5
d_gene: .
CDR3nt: TGTGCCAGCAGTCGGGGGGGGCAGCCCCAGCATTTT
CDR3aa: CASSRGGQPQHF

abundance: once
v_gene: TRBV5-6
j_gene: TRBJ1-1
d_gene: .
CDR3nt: TGTGCCAGCAGCTTGTTAGGGGAAGAAGCTTTCTTT
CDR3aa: CASSLLGEEAFF

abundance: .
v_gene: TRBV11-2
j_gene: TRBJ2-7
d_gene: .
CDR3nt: TGTGCCAGCAGCTTAGACTCCTTTTTCTACGAGCAGTACTTC
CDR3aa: CASSLDSFFYEQYF

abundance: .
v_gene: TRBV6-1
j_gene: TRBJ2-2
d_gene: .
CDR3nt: TGTGCCAGCAGTGAAGCGCTTCCGGGCGGGGAGCTGTTTTTT
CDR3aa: CASSEALPGGELFF

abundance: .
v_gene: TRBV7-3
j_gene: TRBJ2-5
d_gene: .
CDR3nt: TGTGCCAGCAGCTTAACTCCCCGGGGAGGCCAAGAGACCCAGTACTTC
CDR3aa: CASSLTPRGGQETQYF

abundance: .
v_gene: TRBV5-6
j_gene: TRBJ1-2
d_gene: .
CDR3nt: TGTGCCAGCAGCCTACTTACGGACAGCCTGAGGTACTATGGCTACACCTTC
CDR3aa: CASSLLTDSLRYYGYTF

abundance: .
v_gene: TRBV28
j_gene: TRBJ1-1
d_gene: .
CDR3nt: TGTGCCAGCAGGACTACAACGGGGGAGAACACTGAAGCTTTCTTT
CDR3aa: CASRTTTGENTEAFF

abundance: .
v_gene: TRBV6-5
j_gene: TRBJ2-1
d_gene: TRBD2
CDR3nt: TGTGCCAGCAGTTCAACCGGGACTAGCGTTTACAATGAGCAGTTCTTC
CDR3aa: CASSSTGTSVYNEQFF

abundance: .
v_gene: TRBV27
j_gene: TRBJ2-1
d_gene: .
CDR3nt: TGTGCCAGCCACCCCCTCGGACAGTACAATGAGCAGTTCTTC
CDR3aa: CASHPLGQYNEQFF

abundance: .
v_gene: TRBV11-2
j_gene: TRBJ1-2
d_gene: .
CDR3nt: TGTGCCAGCAGCTTACGAGGGAACGGCTACACCTTC
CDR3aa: CASSLRGNGYTF

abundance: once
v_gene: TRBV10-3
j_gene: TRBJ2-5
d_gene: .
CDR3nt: TGTGCCATCAGTGACAGGGGTGGATTTAAAGAGACCCAGTACTTC
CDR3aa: CAISDRGGFKETQYF

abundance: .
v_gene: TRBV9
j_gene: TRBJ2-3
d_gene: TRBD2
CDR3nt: TGTGCCAGCAGCGTAGGCGGGAGCTTTACAGATACGCAGTATTTT
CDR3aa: CASSVGGSFTDTQYF

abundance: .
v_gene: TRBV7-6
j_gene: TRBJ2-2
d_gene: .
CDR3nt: TGTGCCAGCAGCATTAGCGGAGTTGGAGGACGCGGGGAGCTGTTTTTT
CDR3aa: CASSISGVGGRGELFF

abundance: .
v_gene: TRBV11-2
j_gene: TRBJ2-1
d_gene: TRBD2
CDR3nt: TGTGCCAGCAGCTCGTGGAGCGGGGAAAATGAGCAGTTCTTC
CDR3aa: CASSSWSGENEQFF

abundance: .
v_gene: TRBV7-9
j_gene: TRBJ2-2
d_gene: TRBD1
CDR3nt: TGTGCCAGCAGTTATCCGGGACAGGGTATCACCGGGGAGCTGTTTTTT
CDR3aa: CASSYPGQGITGELFF

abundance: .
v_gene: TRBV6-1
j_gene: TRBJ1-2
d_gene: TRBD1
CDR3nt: TGTGCCAGCAGTGAAGTTTGGGACAGTCGTGGCTACACCTTC
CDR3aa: CASSEVWDSRGYTF

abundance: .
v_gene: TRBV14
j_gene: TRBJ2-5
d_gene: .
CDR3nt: TGTGCCAGCAGCCCCCCGGGGTCCCAAGAGACCCAGTACTTC
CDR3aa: CASSPPGSQETQYF

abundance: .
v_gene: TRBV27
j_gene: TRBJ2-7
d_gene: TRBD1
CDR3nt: TGTGCCAGCACTCATAGGGGGGGACAGGGGTTCGACGAGCAGTACTTC
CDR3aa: CASTHRGGQGFDEQYF